The T cell receptor (beta chain) described here comes from a study of blood T cells in healthy people across ages. Regarding this clonotype: Its matching antigen is unknown.

A second PCR, run for roughly 7 to 12 cycles, used a sample-barcoded 5' primer plus a J-beta primer mix. TCRdb called the 5' RACE reads again in MiXCR, with one record for every CDR3 protein. This sample has fewer than 950,000 distinct CDR3 sequences; roughly 40% occur once, and the top ten carry approximately 13%. Findings and caveats of the study: In the absence of known donor CMV status, changes in expanded clonotypes were possibly confounded. A greater number of naive CD4+ cells and higher diversity distinguished long-lived donors from aged donors.

This CDR3 has 16 amino acids. With 7 bases removed from V and 0 bases from J, the gap between germline ends came to 16 bases. From germline, CDR1 is MNHNY and CDR2 SVGAGI (reference sequence). This TCR was sampled from a man aged 18 to 30 in good health. The sample was blood. The gene calls are TRBV6-6 and TRBJ2-4; no firm D call. The CDR3 sequence is CASNGHREKAKNIQYF. The DNA for the CDR3 is TGTGCCAGCAATGGGCACAGAGAAAAAGCCAAAAACATTCAGTACTTC.